These T cell receptor beta chains were read from a single sample in a study of control samples from healthy donors and cancer patients. Generated by immunoSEQ multiplex PCR, the TCRdb table keeps only in-frame clones and is missing some. The sample has 120,000 or so clones, about 93% seen once. Sequencing was done on a sample of PBMCs. These TCRs come from a man between 45 and 60 years old with head and neck cancer. Both conserved end residues are part of each CDR3. The D gene is left open where the match is weak. Clone size is not always given. Where it is, it says once, few, many or a class for expanded clones.

j_call clone_size d_call v_call cdr3_aa cdr3_nt
TRBJ2-5 NA NA TRBV11-2 CASSLEAGRETQYF TGTGCCAGCAGCTTAGAGGCGGGGAGGGAGACCCAGTACTTC
TRBJ2-1 NA NA TRBV7-2 CASSLARTVEQFF TGTGCCAGCAGCTTAGCCCGGACAGTAGAGCAGTTCTTC
TRBJ1-2 NA NA TRBV5-6 CASSTRTGRYGYTF TGTGCCAGCAGCACTCGAACAGGGAGATATGGCTACACCTTC
TRBJ1-1 once NA TRBV9 CASSVDKDTEAFF TGTGCCAGCAGCGTTGACAAAGACACTGAAGCTTTCTTT
TRBJ2-2 NA TRBD1 TRBV11-1 CASSQPRQGSTGELFF TGTGCCAGCAGCCAGCCCCGACAGGGTAGCACCGGGGAGCTGTTTTTT
TRBJ1-4 NA NA TRBV25-1 CASSELNEKLFF TGTGCCAGCAGTGAATTGAATGAAAAACTGTTTTTT
TRBJ1-1 NA NA TRBV12-3/TRBV12-4 CASSFSMNTEAFF TGTGCCAGCAGTTTTTCGATGAACACTGAAGCTTTCTTT
TRBJ2-7 NA NA TRBV7-2 CASSLGGGSYEQYF TGTGCCAGCAGCTTAGGAGGGGGGTCCTACGAGCAGTACTTC
TRBJ2-7 NA TRBD2 TRBV7-9 CASTGGRSYEQYF TGTGCCAGCACCGGGGGGAGGTCCTACGAGCAGTACTTC
TRBJ2-1 NA NA TRBV28 CASGPPGLYNEQFF TGTGCCAGCGGGCCACCGGGGCTTTACAATGAGCAGTTCTTC
TRBJ1-6 NA NA TRBV18 CASSPDRNSPLHF TGTGCCAGCTCACCAGACAGGAATTCACCCCTCCACTTT
TRBJ2-5 NA NA TRBV5-1 CASSLRQETQYF TGCGCCAGCAGCCTTCGCCAAGAGACCCAGTACTTC
TRBJ1-6 NA TRBD1 TRBV7-2 CASSLVGQGGNSPLHF TGTGCCAGCAGCTTAGTGGGACAGGGTGGAAATTCACCCCTCCACTTT
TRBJ1-5 NA NA TRBV12-5 CASGLSGVGPQHF TGTGCTAGTGGTTTGTCGGGAGTAGGGCCCCAGCATTTT
TRBJ2-2 NA NA TRBV4-2 CASSQSGTGELFF TGTGCCAGCAGCCAATCTGGCACCGGGGAGCTGTTTTTT
TRBJ2-7 NA TRBD2 TRBV11-2 CASGRTSRPYEQYF TGTGCCAGCGGAAGGACTAGTCGCCCCTACGAGCAGTACTTC
TRBJ2-7 few NA TRBV5-4 CASSLGGENPLF TGTGCCAGCAGCTTGGGTGGGGAGAACCCGCTTTTC
TRBJ2-2 NA NA TRBV12-3/TRBV12-4 CASSSAAGELFF TGTGCCAGCTCCTCCGCCGCCGGGGAGCTGTTTTTT
TRBJ1-6 NA NA TRBV7-9 CASSPDLLNSPLHF TGTGCCAGCAGCCCTGACCTTCTCAATTCACCCCTCCACTTT
TRBJ2-3 NA NA TRBV6-5 CASSYLDTQYF TGTGCCAGCAGTTACTTGGATACGCAGTATTTT
TRBJ1-2 once NA TRBV3-1/TRBV3-2 CASSFPGTTDGLGYTF TGTGCCAGCAGCTTCCCGGGGACTACCGACGGGCTGGGCTACACCTTC
TRBJ1-6 NA TRBD1 TRBV5-1 CASSTRQGRSPLHF TGCGCCAGCAGCACTAGACAGGGAAGGTCACCCCTCCACTTT
TRBJ1-6 NA NA TRBV30 CACLSGEGYNSPLHF TGTGCCTGCCTATCCGGTGAGGGATATAATTCACCCCTCCACTTT
TRBJ1-4 NA TRBD1 TRBV5-6 CASSTLTGAATNEKLFF TGTGCCAGCAGCACCCTAACAGGGGCTGCAACTAATGAAAAACTGTTTTTT
TRBJ1-5 NA NA TRBV15 CATSRGGGLPQHF TGTGCCACCAGCAGAGGGGGGGGGCTGCCCCAGCATTTT
TRBJ1-3 NA NA TRBV11-2 CASSQQGISGNTIYF TGTGCCAGCAGCCAACAGGGAATCTCTGGAAACACCATATATTTT
TRBJ1-2 NA NA TRBV19 CASSTSGPRGGYTF TGTGCCAGTAGTACATCGGGACCCCGCGGGGGCTACACCTTC
TRBJ1-1 NA NA TRBV5-5 CASTRTFLLGTEAFF TGTGCCAGCACCCGGACATTTTTACTTGGCACTGAAGCTTTCTTT
TRBJ2-7 NA NA TRBV2 CATWTEGREQYF TGTGCCACCTGGACCGAGGGTCGCGAGCAGTACTTC
TRBJ2-1 NA TRBD1 TRBV19 CATKSWGTGVNNEQFF TGTGCCACAAAATCGTGGGGGACAGGGGTCAACAATGAGCAGTTCTTC
TRBJ2-1 NA NA TRBV20-1 CRASVAPEEFF TGCAGGGCCTCCGTAGCTCCCGAGGAGTTCTTC
TRBJ1-2 NA TRBD1 TRBV6-5 CASRPDRGLEGYTF TGTGCCAGCAGGCCGGACAGGGGCTTGGAAGGCTACACCTTC
TRBJ1-2 NA NA TRBV10-3 CAIRLGGPSGYTF TGTGCCATCAGGCTCGGCGGTCCGAGTGGCTACACCTTC
TRBJ2-5 NA NA TRBV3-1/TRBV3-2 CASSQGLDSVRAGKETQYF TGTGCCAGCAGCCAAGGTCTTGATTCGGTGCGGGCGGGTAAAGAGACCCAGTACTTC
TRBJ2-7 NA TRBD1 TRBV18 CASSSGQAAYEQYF TGTGCCAGCTCATCGGGACAGGCGGCTTACGAGCAGTACTTC
TRBJ2-1 NA TRBD1 TRBV6-6 CASSTGGGSYNEQFF TGTGCCAGCAGCACAGGGGGAGGCTCCTACAATGAGCAGTTCTTC
TRBJ1-2 NA NA TRBV7-8 CASSVSGTRASYGYTF TGTGCCAGCAGCGTCTCCGGGACCAGGGCGTCCTATGGCTACACCTTC
TRBJ2-5 NA TRBD2 TRBV6-5 CASSRGGPETQYF TGTGCCAGCAGCCGGGGGGGCCCAGAGACCCAGTACTTC
TRBJ2-2 NA TRBD2 TRBV5-1 CASSLELAGGTGELFF TGCGCCAGCAGCTTGGAATTAGCGGGGGGAACCGGGGAGCTGTTTTTT
TRBJ2-7 NA NA TRBV15 CATSRDGSYEQYF TGTGCCACCAGCAGAGATGGTAGCTACGAGCAGTACTTC
TRBJ2-1 NA NA TRBV19 CASSTHSPGKPYNEQFF TGTGCCAGTAGTACCCATTCCCCAGGGAAACCCTACAATGAGCAGTTCTTC
TRBJ2-5 NA NA TRBV7-2 CASSLAEAETQYF TGTGCCAGCAGCTTAGCAGAAGCTGAGACCCAGTACTTC
TRBJ2-7 NA TRBD1 TRBV6-5 CASSYSGTESYEQYF TGTGCCAGCAGTTACTCCGGGACAGAGTCCTACGAGCAGTACTTC
TRBJ1-1 NA TRBD1 TRBV10-3 CAISELRDSRTEAFF TGTGCCATCAGTGAGTTGAGGGACAGTCGGACTGAAGCTTTCTTT
TRBJ2-3 NA TRBD1 TRBV18 CASSPRQGGADTQYF TGTGCCAGCTCACCCCGACAAGGGGGCGCCGATACGCAGTATTTT
TRBJ2-7 NA NA TRBV5-6 CASSLAVYEQYF TGTGCCAGCAGCTTGGCTGTCTACGAGCAGTACTTC
TRBJ2-5 NA TRBD2 TRBV18 CASSLLAGGQETQYF TGTGCCAGCTCACTATTAGCGGGGGGACAAGAGACCCAGTACTTC